This entry is about one T cell receptor (beta chain). No cognate antigen has been identified for it. No qualities accompany the bases; no much larger clone lies one base away. This record comes from a study of PD-L1 blockade in urothelial cancer (dated by TCRdb to between 2016 and 2019). Regarding the study in general: Therapy was started in 2014 for all patients, and atezolizumab 1,200 mg was administered intravenously every 3 weeks. Durable clinical benefit was defined as a progression-free survival longer than 6 months, and TCR features were additionally tested against progression-free survival and overall survival. Eight or nine patients reached durable clinical benefit, while 20 patients did not. Blood samples gave median yields of around 140,000 T cells and tens of thousands of unique TCRs, along with a median clonality of approximately 0.08. Twenty-five of 29 patients were identified as males with urothelial cancer of bladder origin, and a prior smoking history was reported by 18 of 29 patients. An ECOG performance status of 0 or 1 was recorded for the patients, and 0 to 3 prior chemotherapy regimens had been received by the patients. The study, an exploratory multi-omic analysis, examined somatic, immune and clinical correlates of response to PD-L1 blockade with atezolizumab in urothelial cancer. Blood samples were analyzed at 3 weeks after treatment start (second dose) and at 6 weeks after treatment start. TCR sequencing covered pretreatment tumor samples and matched, serially collected peripheral blood taken before and after atezolizumab treatment. In the same patients who had TCR sequencing, pretreatment tumors also underwent whole exome sequencing and RNA sequencing. Pretreatment blood TCR-seq was available for about 30 patients, at least one posttreatment blood collection was obtained for around 25 patients, and tumor TCR-seq was available for around 25 patients. The investigation overall reported the following: At 3 weeks after the start of treatment, tumor-associated TCR clones in peripheral blood had expanded more in patients with durable benefit (n ≈ 20, p = 0.022). Because the sample size was small (n = 29) and many of the analyses were exploratory, the results are meant to be hypothesis-generating. A pretreatment peripheral blood TCR clonality below the median was linked to improved progression-free and overall survival.

Taken from the germline V gene, the CDR1 and CDR2 loops are MNHEY and SVGAGI. Trimmed from V: 9 bases; trimmed from J: 0 bases; junction bases lacking a gene match: 0. From the cysteine through the phenylalanine, the CDR3 covers 13 amino acids. Only CDR3 DNA remains: 39 bases, in frame from the first base. Synthetic TCR analog templates were spiked into each PCR to estimate absolute template abundance from read counts. The immunoSEQ assay used bias-controlled V and J gene primers to amplify TCRbeta CDR3 regions from genomic DNA. Sequencing of rearranged TCRbeta segments was done at approximately 20X coverage. In the original analysis: Clustering was used to correct sequencing errors, and CDR3s were annotated against IMGT so that V, D and J genes could be assigned. Downstream analyses used only productive TCRbeta rearrangements, leaving out any out-of-frame or stop-codon sequences. Clonality was computed as one minus Shannon entropy normalized by the log of the number of unique productive sequences. Fisher's exact test with Benjamini-Hochberg correction, using a cutoff of adjusted p below 0.01, was how clones that differed between time points or between blood and tumor were identified. The clones in this table, taken by TCRdb from immuneACCESS, are in-frame only. Not every clone is retained; where verified, under half of the shortfall comes from an unresolved V gene, and the cause of the rest is unknown. From that table come the V and J calls and clone size; the DNA was used to work out D and trimming. The sample table records approximately 70,000 clones; around 84% of these occur just once. The ten largest clonotypes hold 8.5% to 10% of the sample.

Taken with the paper, the label for time point translates to: pretreatment peripheral blood. The cohort included 25 to 30 patients with locally advanced or metastatic urothelial carcinoma who were treated at Memorial Sloan Kettering on a trial protocol. Peripheral blood mononuclear cells were collected from each patient pretreatment and during treatment, giving between 1 and 8 total time points per patient. The Qiagen DNeasy Blood extraction kit was used to purify genomic DNA from total PBMCs and tumor samples. Collected pretreatment and during treatment, PBMCs were isolated and stored as previously described.

Sequences were derived from PBMCs, sampled around atezolizumab (anti-PD-L1) treatment. This receptor was obtained from a woman between 65 and 79 years old with urothelial cancer. This chain is built from TRBV6-5 and TRBJ2-1, with TRBD1 identical over 9 junction bases. The bases read TGTGCCAGGGGACAGGGCTCCTACAATGAGCAGTTCTTC. Its protein reads: CARGQGSYNEQFF.